This TCR beta chain derives from a study of CD8 T cells in Susac syndrome. Random-hexamer reverse transcription was applied to 0.5 to 1 ug RNA. TCRdb called the immunoSEQ multiplex PCR reads again in MiXCR, with one record for every CDR3 protein. Among some 180,000 distinct CDR3 sequences, about 95% were seen once, and the ten largest hold less than 0.12%. Germline lookup yields CDR1 GTSNPN and CDR2 SVGIG (reference sequence). The CDR3 sequence is 14 residues long. Trimming removed 1 base from V and 1 base from J; junction bases left unmatched: 1. Sequences were obtained from CD4+ T cells from PBMCs. This receptor was identified in a human donor in good health. The chain is built from TRBV30 and TRBJ1-5, with TRBD1 identical over 7 bases. The DNA of the CDR3 is TGTGCCTGGAGTGCGGGACAGAGCAATCAGCCCCAGCATTTT. Its translation: CAWSAGQSNQPQHF.